Below, 22 T cell receptor beta chains from the same sample are listed, as sequenced in a study of blood T cell repertoires in COVID-19 (TCRdb year 2020). Receptor libraries were prepared by the immunoSEQ multiplex PCR assay. TCRdb holds this immuneACCESS table with in-frame rearrangements only. Some clones are missing; in checked studies, unresolved V genes explain under half, and the rest has no known cause. The sample profile shows about 47,000 clones; 88% of them were found once. The ten most abundant clones make up about 3% of the sample. The sequenced sample consisted of peripheral blood. These receptor sequences come from a man aged 50-60 years with active COVID-19.

The rearrangement uses TRBV18 and TRBJ2-5; D is undetermined. The CDR3 is 13 amino acids. With 2 bases removed from V and 3 bases from J, the gap between germline ends came to 7 bases. The germline gives CDR1 KGHSH, CDR2 LQKENI. CDR3 nucleotides: TGTGCCAGCTCACCAAGGCTAGAAGAGACCCAGTACTTC. It encodes CASSPRLEETQYF.

J is TRBJ2-5 and V is TRBV7-2, with 9 bases that match TRBD1. The CDR3 extends over 16 amino acids. Losses at the gene ends were 5 bases for V and 5 bases for J; bases not matched to a gene: 12. Germline V CDR1 and CDR2: SGHTA, FQGNSA. For the CDR3, the DNA is TGTGCCAGCAGCGCCCGGACAGGGGCGGGTGTGGAGACCCAGTACTTC. Translating gives CASSARTGAGVETQYF. Full variable domain (rest looked up from reference TRBV7-2 and TRBJ2-5): GAGVSQSPSNKVTEKGKDVELRCDPISGHTALYWYRQSLGQGLEFLIYFQGNSAPDKSGLPSDRFSAERTGGSVSTLTIQRTQQEDSAVYLCASSARTGAGVETQYFGPGTRLLVL.

The chain joins TRBV4-2 to TRBJ1-2; unclear D gene. V dropped 1 base and J dropped 0 bases, with 9 bases sitting between them. Germline assignment: CDR1 LGHNA and CDR2 YNFKEQ. The CDR3 has 15 residues. CDR3 in DNA: TGTGCCAGCAGCCAAGGTCCAGGTCCTAACTATGGCTACACCTTC. This translates into CASSQGPGPNYGYTF.

CDR3 bases: TGTGCCAGCAGCCGGGGAGGGGATAGAGCCTACGAGCAGTACTTC. This codes for CASSRGGDRAYEQYF. The rearrangement uses TRBV11-3 and TRBJ2-7, with 7 positions matching TRBD2. Germline V gene data show CDR1 as SGHNT and CDR2 as YENEEA. The CDR3 contains 15 residues. V shed 5 bases, J shed 2 bases, and the junction held 9 bases outside the gene matches.

This chain connects TRBV10-3 to TRBJ2-7; 9 bases line up with TRBD1. Germline CDR1 ENHRY, CDR2 SYGVKD. V was clipped by 2 bases and J by 7 bases; unmatched bases: 9. The CDR3 totals 15 residues. The chain's CDR3 is CAISEPGKTGGEQYV. CDR3 bases: TGTGCCATCAGTGAGCCCGGTAAGACAGGGGGTGAGCAGTACGTC.

The rearrangement uses TRBV7-3 and TRBJ2-2; 11 bases agree with TRBD2. Germline CDR1 reads SGHTA; CDR2 reads FQGTGA. The junction had 7 bases not matched to a gene; V was cut back by 2 bases and J by 5 bases. The CDR3 length is 17 residues. For the CDR3, the DNA is TGTGCCAGCAGCTTAGGCCTACTAGCGGGAGAGACCGGGGAGCTGTTTTTT. As protein: CASSLGLLAGETGELFF.

The rearrangement joins TRBV6-5 to TRBJ1-2; a weak D match, TRBD1 (6 bases). V lost 5 bases and J lost 7, with 20 bases in between. CDR1 MNHEY and CDR2 SVGAGI come from the germline V gene. The CDR3 length is 15 residues. Written as DNA, the CDR3 is TGTGCCAGCAGTAAATGGACAGTGGTGGCCGGTGGCTACACCTTC. Its protein is CASSKWTVVAGGYTF.

J is TRBJ1-5 and V is TRBV7-2; D gene uncertain. This CDR3 is 15 amino acids long. Trimming left V 3 bases short and J 0 bases short, with 9 bases between. Germline V gives CDR1 SGHTA, CDR2 FQGNSA. This chain's CDR3 is CASSFGKHSNQPQHF. CDR3 DNA sequence: TGTGCCAGCAGCTTTGGCAAACATAGCAATCAGCCCCAGCATTTT.

The chain employs TRBV27 and TRBJ1-6, with D possibly TRBD1 on 5 matching bases. From germline, CDR1 is MNHEY and CDR2 SMNVEV (reference sequence). V lost 5 bases, J lost 6 bases, and 17 bases lay in between. The CDR3 has 16 amino acids. The CDR3 sequence is CASSPSGGRFNSPLHF. CDR3 nucleotide sequence: TGTGCCAGCAGTCCTTCGGGGGGACGATTTAATTCACCCCTCCACTTT.

This sequence joins TRBV7-8 and TRBJ1-4, with TRBD1 matching over 9 bases. This CDR3 has 15 residues. V was clipped by 3 bases and J by 7 bases; unmatched bases: 6. CDR1 SGHVS and CDR2 FQNEAQ come from the germline V gene. CDR3 DNA: TGTGCCAGCAGCTTCTACAGGGGGCCAGGTGAAAAACTGTTTTTT. Its protein product is CASSFYRGPGEKLFF.

The chain uses TRBV6-2 or TRBV6-3 and TRBJ2-3; the D gene is possibly TRBD1 (6 bases). Germline V gene data show CDR1 as MNHEY and CDR2 as SVGEGT. The CDR3 is made up of 17 amino acids. Deletions cut 4 bases from V and 0 bases from J, with 17 bases between. The CDR3: CASSWGKTGFSTDTQYF. CDR3 coding DNA: TGTGCCAGCAGTTGGGGCAAGACAGGATTTAGCACAGATACGCAGTATTTT.

The chain has TRBV18 and TRBJ1-2, with 7 bases fitting TRBD1. V shed 1 base and J 0 bases; nucleotides not matched to a gene: 8. Looked up from germline, CDR1 is KGHSH and CDR2 is LQKENI. The CDR3 extends over 17 amino acids. CDR3 sequence reads: CASSPRPGQQTNYGYTF. CDR3 in DNA: TGTGCCAGCTCACCACGGCCGGGACAGCAAACTAACTATGGCTACACCTTC.

The rearrangement links TRBV27 to TRBJ2-1, with D possibly being TRBD1 (6 bases). Per germline, CDR1 MNHEY and CDR2 SMNVEV (reference sequence). This CDR3 has 16 residues. The ends were cut back, 7 bases at V and 0 bases at J, with 16 bases in the middle. CDR3 loop: CASTPQGHSSYNEQFF. As DNA, the CDR3 is TGTGCCAGCACTCCTCAGGGGCACAGCTCCTACAATGAGCAGTTCTTC.

The chain links TRBV9 to TRBJ1-1, with D perhaps TRBD1 (5 bases). The CDR3 loop spans 13 amino acids. V was trimmed by 3 bases and J by 3 bases, leaving 9 bases between them. The V gene's germline CDR1 is SGDLS and CDR2 YYNGEE. The chain's CDR3 is CASSEGAHTEAFF. The CDR3 nucleotides read TGTGCCAGCAGCGAAGGGGCTCACACTGAAGCTTTCTTT. Based on the CDR3 plus reference TRBV9 and TRBJ1-1, the full variable domain is DSGVTQTPKHLITATGQRVTLRCSPRSGDLSVYWYQQSLDQGLQFLIQYYNGEERAKGNILERFSAQQFPDLHSELNLSSLELGDSALYFCASSEGAHTEAFFGQGTRLTVV.

CDR3 residues: CASGYLRGGDYGYTF. In DNA form, the CDR3 reads TGTGCCAGCGGCTACTTACGGGGAGGGGACTATGGCTACACCTTC. The chain has TRBV6-5 and TRBJ1-2; D may be TRBD1 (5 bases). CDR3 length equals 15 residues. Trimming removed 8 bases from V and 3 bases from J, with 19 bases in between. The V gene's germline CDR1 is MNHEY and CDR2 SVGAGI.

The chain recombines TRBV6-1 with TRBJ1-4; D call uncertain. Trimming left V 2 bases short and J 8 bases short, with 15 bases between. From germline, CDR1 is MNHNS and CDR2 SASEGT. The CDR3 sequence is 15 residues long. The chain's CDR3 is CASSEFGLLKEKLFF. CDR3 DNA: TGTGCCAGCAGTGAATTTGGACTCTTGAAGGAAAAACTGTTTTTT.

The chain combines TRBV30 with TRBJ2-7; 11 bases match TRBD1. From germline, CDR1 is GTSNPN and CDR2 SVGIG (reference sequence). This CDR3 region has 15 residues. The J segment lost 5 bases and the V segment lost 0 bases, leaving 6 bases of the junction unmatched. The CDR3 nucleotides are TGTGCCTGGAGTGTAGGAGGGACAGGGGGTGACGAGCAGTACGTC. This translates into CAWSVGGTGGDEQYV.

V usage is TRBV7-2 and J usage is TRBJ2-3; D is undetermined. Looked up from germline, CDR1 is SGHTA and CDR2 is FQGNSA. This CDR3 contains 15 residues. The ends were cut back, 1 base at V and 0 bases at J, with 8 bases in the middle. CDR3 residues: CASSLGAFSTDTQYF. The CDR3 DNA reads as TGTGCCAGCAGCTTAGGGGCTTTTAGCACAGATACGCAGTATTTT.

The genes are TRBV19 and TRBJ2-4, with D possibly TRBD1 on 6 matching bases. Trimming left V 4 bases short and J 1 base short, with 17 bases between. CDR3 length: 17 residues. The V gene's germline CDR1 is LNHDA and CDR2 SQIVND (reference sequence). The CDR3 coding sequence is TGTGCCAGTAGTACCGAGATTGGCAGGGGTGCCAAAAACATTCAGTACTTC. Translated: CASSTEIGRGAKNIQYF.

By proportion, this clone is medium-sized. V is TRBV4-1 and J is TRBJ1-5; 9 positions agree with TRBD1. This CDR3 has 14 residues. Germline assignment: CDR1 MGHRA and CDR2 YSYEKL. The junction had 6 bases not matched to a gene; V was cut back by 8 bases and J by 4 bases. The CDR3 DNA reads as TGCGCCAGCCAAGACAGGGGGACTAATCAGCCCCAGCATTTT. Protein product: CASQDRGTNQPQHF.

The V call is TRBV7-2, the J call TRBJ1-2; TRBD1 agrees at 7 bases. The CDR3 runs 14 residues. The germline gives CDR1 SGHTA, CDR2 FQGNSA. V shed 5 bases, J shed 6 bases, and the junction held 9 bases outside the gene matches. The CDR3: CASSPSYRGNGYTF. The CDR3 coding sequence is TGTGCCAGCAGCCCTTCGTACAGGGGAAATGGCTACACCTTC.

The gene calls are TRBV5-4 and TRBJ2-1; D is perhaps TRBD1 (5 bases). CDR1 and CDR2 (germline): SGHNT, YYREEE (reference sequence). The CDR3 is made up of 15 amino acids. V was cut by 5 bases and J by 9 bases, with 21 bases left in between. The CDR3 here is CASREGQGHYGEQFF. CDR3 in DNA: TGTGCCAGCAGGGAAGGGCAGGGCCACTATGGTGAGCAGTTCTTC.